This entry describes one T cell receptor (beta chain). These data come from a study of identical twins. TCRdb called the 5' RACE reads again in MiXCR, with one record for every CDR3 protein. The table records approximately 890,000 distinct CDR3 sequences, approximately 13% of them present only once. These same data were also listed under a study on yellow fever vaccine responses in identical twins.

The specimen sequenced was PBMCs. This receptor was taken from a woman aged 18-30 years in good health.

As DNA, the CDR3 is TGTGCCAGCAGCTACACGGGACAGGCTAACACCGGGGAGCTGTTTTTT. Translated: CASSYTGQANTGELFF. The J gene is TRBJ2-2, the V gene TRBV2, with 8 bases that match TRBD1. V shed 6 bases and J 2 bases; nucleotides not matched to a gene: 8. Germline values: CDR1 SNHLY, CDR2 FYNNEI. The CDR3 is made up of 16 amino acids.